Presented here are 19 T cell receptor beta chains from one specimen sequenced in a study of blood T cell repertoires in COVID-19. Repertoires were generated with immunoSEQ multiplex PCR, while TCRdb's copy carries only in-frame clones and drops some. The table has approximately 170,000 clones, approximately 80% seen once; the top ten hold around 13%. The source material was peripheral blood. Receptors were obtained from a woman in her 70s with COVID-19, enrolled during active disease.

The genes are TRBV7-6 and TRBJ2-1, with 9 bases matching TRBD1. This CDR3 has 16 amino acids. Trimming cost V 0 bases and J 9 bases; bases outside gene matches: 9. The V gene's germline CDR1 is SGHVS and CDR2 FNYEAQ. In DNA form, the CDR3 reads TGTGCCAGCAGCTTAGCAACAGGGGGCGGTTTCCGTGAGCAGTTCTTC. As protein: CASSLATGGGFREQFF.

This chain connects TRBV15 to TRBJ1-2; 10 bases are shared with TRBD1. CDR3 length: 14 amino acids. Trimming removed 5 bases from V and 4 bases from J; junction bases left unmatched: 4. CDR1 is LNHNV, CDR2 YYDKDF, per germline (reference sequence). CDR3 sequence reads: CATSPRDRGYGYTF. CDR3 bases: TGTGCCACCAGCCCCCGGGACAGGGGCTATGGCTACACCTTC.

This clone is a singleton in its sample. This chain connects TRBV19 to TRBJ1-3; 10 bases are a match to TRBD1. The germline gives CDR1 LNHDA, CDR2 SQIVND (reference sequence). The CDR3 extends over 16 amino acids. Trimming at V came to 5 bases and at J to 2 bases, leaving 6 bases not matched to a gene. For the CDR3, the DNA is TGTGCCAGTAGTCCGACCGGACAGGGGGCTGGAAACACCATATATTTT. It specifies CASSPTGQGAGNTIYF.

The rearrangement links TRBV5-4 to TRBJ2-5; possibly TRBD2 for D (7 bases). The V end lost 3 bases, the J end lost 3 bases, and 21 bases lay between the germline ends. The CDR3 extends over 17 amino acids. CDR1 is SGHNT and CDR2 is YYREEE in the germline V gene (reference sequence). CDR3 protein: CASSSGRGGNREETQYF. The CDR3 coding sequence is TGTGCCAGCAGCTCTGGTAGGGGGGGGAACCGAGAAGAGACCCAGTACTTC.

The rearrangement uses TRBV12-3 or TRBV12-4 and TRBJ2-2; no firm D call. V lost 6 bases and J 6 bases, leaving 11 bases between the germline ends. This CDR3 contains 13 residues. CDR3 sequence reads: CASSPTRSGELFF. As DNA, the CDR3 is TGTGCCAGCAGCCCCACAAGATCCGGGGAGCTGTTTTTT.

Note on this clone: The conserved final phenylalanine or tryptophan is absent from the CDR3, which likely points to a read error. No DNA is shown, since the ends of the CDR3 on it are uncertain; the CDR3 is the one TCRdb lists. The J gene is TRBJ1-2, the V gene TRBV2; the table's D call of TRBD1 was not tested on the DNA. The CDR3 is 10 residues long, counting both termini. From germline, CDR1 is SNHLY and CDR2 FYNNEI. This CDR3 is CASSLGQGVL.

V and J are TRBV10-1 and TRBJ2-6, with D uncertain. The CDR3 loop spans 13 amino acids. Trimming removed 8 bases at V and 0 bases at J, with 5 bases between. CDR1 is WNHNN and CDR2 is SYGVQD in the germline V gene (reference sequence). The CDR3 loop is CASQSSGANVLTF. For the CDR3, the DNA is TGCGCCAGCCAGTCCTCTGGGGCCAACGTCCTGACTTTC.

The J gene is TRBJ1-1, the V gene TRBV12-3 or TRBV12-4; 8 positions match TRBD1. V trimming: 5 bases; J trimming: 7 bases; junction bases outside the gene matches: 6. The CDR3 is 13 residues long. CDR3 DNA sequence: TGTGCCAGCAGTCATGGAGACAGGGGTGAAGCTTTCTTT. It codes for CASSHGDRGEAFF.

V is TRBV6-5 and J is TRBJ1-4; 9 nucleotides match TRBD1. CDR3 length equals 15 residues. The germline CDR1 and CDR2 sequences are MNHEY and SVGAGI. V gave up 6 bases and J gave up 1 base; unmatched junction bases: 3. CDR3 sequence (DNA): TGTGCCAGCAGCCGACAGGGGGTAACTAATGAAAAACTGTTTTTT. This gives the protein CASSRQGVTNEKLFF.

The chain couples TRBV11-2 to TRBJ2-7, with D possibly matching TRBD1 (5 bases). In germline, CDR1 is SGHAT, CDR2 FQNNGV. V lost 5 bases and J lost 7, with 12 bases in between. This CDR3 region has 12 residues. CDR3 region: CASSLGAKEQYF. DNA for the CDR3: TGTGCCAGCAGCCTTGGGGCGAAGGAGCAGTACTTC.

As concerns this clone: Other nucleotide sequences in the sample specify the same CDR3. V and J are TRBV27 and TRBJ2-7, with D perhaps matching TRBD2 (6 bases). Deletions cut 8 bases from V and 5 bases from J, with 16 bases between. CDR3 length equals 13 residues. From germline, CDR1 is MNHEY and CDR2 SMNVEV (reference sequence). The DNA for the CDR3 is TGTGCCAGCCAGGGAGGTAGTTCGAACGAGCAGTACTTC. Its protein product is CASQGGSSNEQYF.

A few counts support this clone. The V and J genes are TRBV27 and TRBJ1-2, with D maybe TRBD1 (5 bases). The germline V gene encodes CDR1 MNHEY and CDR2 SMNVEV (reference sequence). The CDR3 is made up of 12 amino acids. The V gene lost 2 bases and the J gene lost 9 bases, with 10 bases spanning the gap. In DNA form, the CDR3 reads TGTGCCAGCAGTTTACAGGGCGAGAGCTACACCTTC. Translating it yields CASSLQGESYTF.

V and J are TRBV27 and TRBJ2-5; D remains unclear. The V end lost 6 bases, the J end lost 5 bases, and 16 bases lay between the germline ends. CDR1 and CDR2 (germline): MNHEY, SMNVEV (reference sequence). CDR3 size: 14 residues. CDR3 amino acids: CASSRDLLEETQYF. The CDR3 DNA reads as TGTGCCAGCAGCCGTGACTTGTTAGAGGAGACCCAGTACTTC.

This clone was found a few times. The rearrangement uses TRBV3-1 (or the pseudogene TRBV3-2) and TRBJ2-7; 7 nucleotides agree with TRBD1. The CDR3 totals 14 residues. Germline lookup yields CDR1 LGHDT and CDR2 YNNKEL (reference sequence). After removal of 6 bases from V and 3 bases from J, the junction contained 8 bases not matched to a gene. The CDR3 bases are TGTGCCAGCAGTGGAGACAGGGAACACTACGAGCAGTACTTC. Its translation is CASSGDREHYEQYF.

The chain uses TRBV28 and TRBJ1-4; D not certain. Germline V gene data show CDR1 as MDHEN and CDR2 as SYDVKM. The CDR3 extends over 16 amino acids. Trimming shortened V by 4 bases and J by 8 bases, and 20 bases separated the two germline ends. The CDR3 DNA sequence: TGTGCCAGCAGTTCGTGGGCCGATAAGGGAGGCGAAAAACTGTTTTTT. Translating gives CASSSWADKGGEKLFF.

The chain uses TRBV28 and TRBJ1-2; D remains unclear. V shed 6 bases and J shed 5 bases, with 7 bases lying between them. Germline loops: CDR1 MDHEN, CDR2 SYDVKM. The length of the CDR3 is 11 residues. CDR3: CASSHIYGYTF. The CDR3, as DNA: TGTGCCAGCAGCCACATTTATGGCTACACCTTC.

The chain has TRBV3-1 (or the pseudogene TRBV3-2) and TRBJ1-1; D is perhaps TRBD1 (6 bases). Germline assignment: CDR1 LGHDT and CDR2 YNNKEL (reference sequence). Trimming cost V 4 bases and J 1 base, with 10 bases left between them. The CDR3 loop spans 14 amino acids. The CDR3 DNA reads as TGTGCCAGCAGCCTACAGACAGGGAACACTGAAGCTTTCTTT. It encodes CASSLQTGNTEAFF.

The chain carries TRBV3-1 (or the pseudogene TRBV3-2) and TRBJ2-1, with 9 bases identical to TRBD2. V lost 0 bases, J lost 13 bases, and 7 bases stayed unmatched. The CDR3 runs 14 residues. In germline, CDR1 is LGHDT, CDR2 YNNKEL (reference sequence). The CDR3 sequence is CASSQDSSGRSQFF. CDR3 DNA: TGTGCCAGCAGCCAAGATAGTAGCGGGAGAAGTCAGTTCTTC.

CDR3: CASSRQGVKTQYF. CDR3 DNA: TGTGCCAGCAGCCGACAGGGAGTAAAGACCCAGTACTTC. V and J are TRBV3-1 (or the pseudogene TRBV3-2) and TRBJ2-5; 7 bases are a match to TRBD1. The V segment lost 4 bases and the J segment 6 bases; nucleotides outside the gene matches: 5. Germline V gene data show CDR1 as LGHDT and CDR2 as YNNKEL (reference sequence). The CDR3 has 13 amino acids.